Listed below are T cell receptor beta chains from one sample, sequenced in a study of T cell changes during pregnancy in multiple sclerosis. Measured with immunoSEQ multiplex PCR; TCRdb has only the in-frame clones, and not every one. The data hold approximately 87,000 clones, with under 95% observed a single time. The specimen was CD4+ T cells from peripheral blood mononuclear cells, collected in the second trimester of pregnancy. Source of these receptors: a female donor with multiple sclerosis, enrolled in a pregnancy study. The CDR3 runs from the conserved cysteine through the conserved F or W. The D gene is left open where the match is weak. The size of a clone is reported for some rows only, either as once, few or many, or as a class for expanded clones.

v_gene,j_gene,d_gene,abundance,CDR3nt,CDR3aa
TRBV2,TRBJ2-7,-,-,TGTGCCAGCAGAGGGGGAGGGCCAACCTACGAGCAGTACTTC,CASRGGGPTYEQYF
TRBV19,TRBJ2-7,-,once,TGTGCCAGTAGTATTCCACTAAATCGTTCTTCATACGAGCAGTACTTC,CASSIPLNRSSYEQYF
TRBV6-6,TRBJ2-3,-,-,TGTGCCAGCAGTTACCTCTTCTTAACAGATACGCAGTATTTT,CASSYLFLTDTQYF
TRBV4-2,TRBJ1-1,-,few,TGTGCCAGCAGCGCCTTAGGGGTTCCCCCTGAAGCTTTCTTT,CASSALGVPPEAFF
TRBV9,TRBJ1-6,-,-,TGTGCCAGCAGCGTAGCAGGGGAAAGACCTTCACCCCTCCACTTT,CASSVAGERPSPLHF
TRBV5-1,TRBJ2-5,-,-,TGCGCTAGCAGCCCGTTAGGGGACTTCGGAGAGACCCAGTACTTC,CASSPLGDFGETQYF
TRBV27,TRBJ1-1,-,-,TGTGCCAGCAGTTTGGATCTGGGGGGGGGCACTGAAGCTTTCTTT,CASSLDLGGGTEAFF
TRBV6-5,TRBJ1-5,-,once,TGTGCCAGCAGTCCTGACAGGAGAGACAATCAGCCCCAGCATTTT,CASSPDRRDNQPQHF
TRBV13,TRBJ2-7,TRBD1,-,TGTGCCAGCAGTTATACAGGGGCCGAGCAGTACTTC,CASSYTGAEQYF
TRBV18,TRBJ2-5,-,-,TGTGCCAGCTCACCGATCGATTTACTCCAAGAGACCCAGTACTTC,CASSPIDLLQETQYF
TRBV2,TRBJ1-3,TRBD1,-,TGTGCCAGCAGTCCGGGACAGGGGAATGGAAACACCATATATTTT,CASSPGQGNGNTIYF
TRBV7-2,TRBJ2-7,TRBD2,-,TGTGCCAGCAGCTTAGGGCTAGCGGGAGGGTCTGGCGAGCAGTACTTC,CASSLGLAGGSGEQYF
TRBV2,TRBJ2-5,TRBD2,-,TGTGCCAGCAACCTCCCTGGGACTAGCGGGGCCAACCACGGGTGGGAGACCCAGTACTTC,CASNLPGTSGANHGWETQYF
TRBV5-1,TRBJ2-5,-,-,TGCGCCAGCAGCTTGGTCGGGTATCGAGAGACCCAGTACTTC,CASSLVGYRETQYF
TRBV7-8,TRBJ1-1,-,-,TGTGCCACTACGGGGAGGGGAGGTATGAACACTGAAGCTTTCTTT,CATTGRGGMNTEAFF
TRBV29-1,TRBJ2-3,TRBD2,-,TGCAGCACCGATCCCGGTAGACTAGCGGGGGGACGCACAGATACGCAGTATTTT,CSTDPGRLAGGRTDTQYF
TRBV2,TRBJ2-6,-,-,TGTGCCAGCAGTGGGCCCTCTGGGGCCAACGTCCTGACTTTC,CASSGPSGANVLTF
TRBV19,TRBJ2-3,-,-,TGTGCCAGTAGTATAGGAGCCCCTAGAAGCGCCACAGATACGCAGTATTTT,CASSIGAPRSATDTQYF
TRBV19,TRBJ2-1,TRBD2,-,TGTGCCAGTATTCAGGCGGGGGGTTCCTACAATGAGCAGTTCTTC,CASIQAGGSYNEQFF
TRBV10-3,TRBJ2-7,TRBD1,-,TGTGCCACCGGACAGGGTGGCTACGAGCAGTACTTC,CATGQGGYEQYF
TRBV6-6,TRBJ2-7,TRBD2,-,TGTGCCAGCAGTTACGCGTCTGCGGGAGGAGGGTACTTC,CASSYASAGGGYF
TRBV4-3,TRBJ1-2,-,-,TGCGCCAGCAGCCAAAGAGGGTGGGCAAGCTACACCTTC,CASSQRGWASYTF
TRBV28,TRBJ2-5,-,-,TGTGCCAGCCCCGTCGGACTTGGGCCGCGCCAAGAGACCCAGTACTTC,CASPVGLGPRQETQYF
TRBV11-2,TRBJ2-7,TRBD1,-,TGTGCCAGCAGCTTAGATCCATCCGGGACAGCCTACTACGAGCAGTACTTC,CASSLDPSGTAYYEQYF
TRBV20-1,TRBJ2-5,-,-,TGCAGTGCTGGGCGTCAAGAGACCCAGTACTTC,CSAGRQETQYF
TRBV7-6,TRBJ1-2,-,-,TGTGCCAGCAGCTTAGAAGTCAGGGGCGGAGGCTACACCTTC,CASSLEVRGGGYTF
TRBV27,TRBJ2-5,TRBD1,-,TGTGCCAGCAGTCCACAGGGGAGAGAGACCCAGTACTTC,CASSPQGRETQYF
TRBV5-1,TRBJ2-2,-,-,TGCGCCAGCAGCTTGGACCCAGGGCAGAGGGAGCTGTTTTTT,CASSLDPGQRELFF
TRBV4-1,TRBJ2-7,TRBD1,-,TGCGCCAGCAGCGCCCCGGGACAGGGCACGCGTCGTTACTTC,CASSAPGQGTRRYF
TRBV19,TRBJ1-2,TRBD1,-,TGTGCCAGTAGTCCTCGGGACAGGGGTAACTATGGCTACACCTTC,CASSPRDRGNYGYTF
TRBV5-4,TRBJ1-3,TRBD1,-,TGTGCCAGCAGCTTGGGGGACAGGGTCTCTGGAAACACCATATATTTT,CASSLGDRVSGNTIYF
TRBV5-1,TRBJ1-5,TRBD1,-,TGCGCCAGCAGCCCGGGACAGGGTTCGAATCAGCCCCAGCATTTT,CASSPGQGSNQPQHF
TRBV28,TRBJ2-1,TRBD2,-,TGTGCCAGCAGTGACCCGGGACTAGCCTCCTACAATGAGCAGTTCTTC,CASSDPGLASYNEQFF
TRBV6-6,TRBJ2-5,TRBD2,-,TGTGCCAGCAGCAGTAGCGGGGGGTTGGTGGAGACCCAGTACTTC,CASSSSGGLVETQYF
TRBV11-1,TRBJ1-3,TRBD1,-,TGTGCCAGCAGCTTAGAGGGGACAGCCTCTGGAAACACCATATATTTT,CASSLEGTASGNTIYF
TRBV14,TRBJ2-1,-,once,TGTGCCAGCAGCCAAGAGACGGGAGATAGCTACAATGAGCAGTTCTTC,CASSQETGDSYNEQFF
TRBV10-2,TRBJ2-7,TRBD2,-,TGCGCCAGCAGTGAGTTTGGACTAGCGGGAGGTGCCTACGAGCAGTACTTC,CASSEFGLAGGAYEQYF
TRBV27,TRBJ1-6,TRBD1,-,TGTGCCAGCAGTCCGGGACAGTCTTACTATAATTCACCCCTCCACTTT,CASSPGQSYYNSPLHF
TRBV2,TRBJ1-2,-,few,TGTGCCAGCATTCCGGGGCCTAGCGGCGGCTACACCTTC,CASIPGPSGGYTF
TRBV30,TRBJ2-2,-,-,TGTGCCTGCGACGGGGGATCGAACACCGGGGAGCTGTTTTTT,CACDGGSNTGELFF
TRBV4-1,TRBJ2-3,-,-,TGCGCCAGCAGCCAAGCGTTCGGCACAGATACGCAGTATTTT,CASSQAFGTDTQYF
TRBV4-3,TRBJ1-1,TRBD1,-,TGCGCCAGCAGCCATCGACAGGGGTTTGGAGTTGAAGCTTTCTTT,CASSHRQGFGVEAFF
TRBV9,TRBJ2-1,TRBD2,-,TGTGCCAGCAGCGTATCACTAGCGGGAGCTTCCTCCTACAATGAGCAGTTCTTC,CASSVSLAGASSYNEQFF
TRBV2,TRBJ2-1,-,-,TGTGCCAGCAGTATGTCCCGGGACAATGAGCAGTTCTTC,CASSMSRDNEQFF
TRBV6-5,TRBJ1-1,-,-,TGTGCCAGCAGTTACTCACCGGGGGACACTGAAGCTTTCTTT,CASSYSPGDTEAFF
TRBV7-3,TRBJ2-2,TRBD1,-,TGTGCCAGCAGCAGAACAGGGGGCCATTTTGGGGAGCTGTTTTTT,CASSRTGGHFGELFF
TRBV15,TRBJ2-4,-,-,TGTGCCACCAGCAGTTTAAGGCGGCTAGCCAAAAACATTCAGTACTTC,CATSSLRRLAKNIQYF
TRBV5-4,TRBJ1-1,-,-,TGTGCCAGCAGCTTAGGATCAGGGGTGGCTTTCTTT,CASSLGSGVAFF
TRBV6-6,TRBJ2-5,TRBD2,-,TGTGCCAGCAGTTACGAGGTAGCGGGGGTTTCAGAGACCCAGTACTTC,CASSYEVAGVSETQYF
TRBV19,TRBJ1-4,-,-,TGTGCCAGTAGTATCGTCGCAACTAATGAAAAACTGTTTTTT,CASSIVATNEKLFF
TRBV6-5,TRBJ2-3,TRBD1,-,TGTGCCAGCAGGAGGACAGGACCTAGCACAGATACGCAGTATTTT,CASRRTGPSTDTQYF
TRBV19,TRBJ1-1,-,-,TGTGCCAGTAGTCCCGGCGGCGGCCTGAACACTGAAGCTTTCTTT,CASSPGGGLNTEAFF
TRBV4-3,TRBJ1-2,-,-,TGCGCCAGCAGCCAAGCGTGGAGGCAGAACTATGGCTACACCTTC,CASSQAWRQNYGYTF
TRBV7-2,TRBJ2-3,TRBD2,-,TGTGCCAGCAGCTCGAGCGGGGGGCCGAATACGCAGTATTTT,CASSSSGGPNTQYF